A single TCR beta chain is shown here with its context. Its specificity is unknown. This sample stems from a study of CXCR3-negative and CXCR3-positive naive CD8 T cells. Findings and limits, study-wide: Relative to CXCR3-negative naive cells, CXCR3-positive naive cells had more hydrophobic TRB CDR3s.

TRB cDNA libraries were made by UMI-labeled 5' RACE. Reprocessing the 5' RACE reads, TCRdb reports a single entry for every CDR3 protein and omits DNA. This table lists some 130,000 distinct CDR3 sequences. The CDR3 totals 11 residues. Germline values: CDR1 MNHEY, CDR2 SVGEGT. The sequenced sample was naive CXCR3+ CD8+ T cells from blood. The subset was: CD45RO-CCR7+CD27+CD95- naive CD8+ T cells expressing CXCR3 (TNR3+). The chain joins TRBV6-2 or TRBV6-3 to TRBJ1-6. The TCR was taken from a human donor in good health. Some clones in this sample may be carry-over from other donors' samples. The CDR3 spells CASSGGKSLHF.